A selection of T cell receptor beta chains follows, all from one sample in a study of blood T cell repertoires in COVID-19. Assay: immunoSEQ multiplex PCR; the TCRdb copy retains only in-frame clones and omits some. The data contain fewer than 350,000 clones, roughly 93% of them singletons. The specimen was PBMCs or T cells enriched from blood (not recorded which). The source of these receptors is a woman aged 40 to 55 with acute COVID-19. CDR3s include the opening cysteine and the closing phenylalanine or tryptophan. A D gene is named only where the DNA matches it firmly. Not all rows give a size; the values are once, few, many and, for expanded clones, a class.

V	length	size	D	J	DNA	CDR3
TRBV3-1/TRBV3-2	14	once	NA	TRBJ1-2	TGTGCCAGCAGCCAAGATTGGCAGGGCCGTGGCTACACCTTC	CASSQDWQGRGYTF
TRBV6-5	13	few	TRBD1	TRBJ1-2	TGTGCCAGCCGGAGGGACAGGAGGGATGGCTACACCTTC	CASRRDRRDGYTF
TRBV6-2/TRBV6-3	16	NA	NA	TRBJ2-1	TGTGCCAGCAGTCTCCTTCCCTCGAGCTCCTACAATGAGCAGTTCTTC	CASSLLPSSSYNEQFF
TRBV2	14	once	TRBD2	TRBJ2-7	TGTGCCAGCAGTGAGGGACTAGCGGGAGCGGCGCAGTACTTC	CASSEGLAGAAQYF
TRBV28	16	few	TRBD1	TRBJ1-1	TGTGCCAGCAGTTCCCGCAGGGGGCCTTCCGGGCCTGAAGCTTTCTTT	CASSSRRGPSGPEAFF
TRBV23-1	16	once	NA	TRBJ1-5	TGCGCCACCCTACAGGTACCTCGTTATAGCAATCAGCCCCAGCATTTT	CATLQVPRYSNQPQHF
TRBV18	15	once	TRBD2	TRBJ2-3	TGTGCCAGCTCCTACCGGGGGGACAGCACAGATACGCAGTATTTT	CASSYRGDSTDTQYF
TRBV24-1	16	NA	NA	TRBJ2-3	TGTGCCACCAGTGATCCCGGGACTTCTAGCACAGATACGCAGTATTTT	CATSDPGTSSTDTQYF
TRBV5-4	15	NA	TRBD2	TRBJ2-2	TGTGCCAGCAGCTTAGCGGGGGAGGTTGGCGGGGAGCTGTTTTTT	CASSLAGEVGGELFF
TRBV28	14	NA	NA	TRBJ1-5	TGTGCCAGCAGTTTAAGGGAGTACAATCAGCCCCAGCATTTT	CASSLREYNQPQHF
TRBV18	17	NA	TRBD1	TRBJ1-5	TGTGCCAGCTCACCCACCGACTCAAGACAGGGAAATCAGCCCCAGCATTTT	CASSPTDSRQGNQPQHF
TRBV19	15	NA	NA	TRBJ2-7	TGTGCCAGTAGTATACAACACAGGGACCCCTACGAGCAGTACTTC	CASSIQHRDPYEQYF
TRBV7-2	15	NA	NA	TRBJ1-3	TGTGCCAGCAGCTTAGGAGCAGGCTTTAGGAACACCATATATTTT	CASSLGAGFRNTIYF
TRBV3-1/TRBV3-2	15	NA	TRBD2	TRBJ2-5	TGTGCCAGCAGCCTCCTCCCAGCGGGGGCTGAGACCCAGTACTTC	CASSLLPAGAETQYF
TRBV6-1	18	once	NA	TRBJ2-1	TGTGCCAGCAGTGAAGTGCACTGGAGGGGTTCGGGATACAATGAGCAGTTCTTC	CASSEVHWRGSGYNEQFF
TRBV7-6	16	NA	TRBD1	TRBJ1-1	TGTGCCAGCAGCCCTGGAGGTGGGACAGTGAACACTGAAGCTTTCTTT	CASSPGGGTVNTEAFF
TRBV5-8	14	NA	TRBD1	TRBJ2-7	TGTGCCAGCAGATCCGGGACAGGTTTCTCCGAGCAGTACTTC	CASRSGTGFSEQYF
TRBV18	16	once	TRBD1	TRBJ2-2	TGTGCCAGCTCACCATCGACCGGGACAGGGACCGGGGAGCTGTTTTTT	CASSPSTGTGTGELFF
TRBV9	15	NA	NA	TRBJ1-5	TGTGCCAGCAGCGTAGAAGGGGCCCTCAATCAGCCCCAGCATTTT	CASSVEGALNQPQHF
TRBV2	12	NA	NA	TRBJ1-4	TGTGCCAGCATGGGGGGTAATGAAAAACTGTTTTTT	CASMGGNEKLFF
TRBV19	12	NA	NA	TRBJ2-1	TGTGCCAGTAGTATCGCAGGGAATGAGCAGTTCTTC	CASSIAGNEQFF
TRBV28	16	NA	NA	TRBJ1-4	TGTGCCAGCAGTTCCCCAGGGACTACAACTAATGAAAAACTGTTTTTT	CASSSPGTTTNEKLFF
TRBV4-1	14	NA	NA	TRBJ2-2	TGCGCCAGCAGCCAAGATCAATACACCGGGGAGCTGTTTTTT	CASSQDQYTGELFF
TRBV11-2	14	NA	NA	TRBJ2-7	TGTGCCAGCAGCCCACAGGTTTGGTTGGGCGAGCAGTACTTC	CASSPQVWLGEQYF
TRBV19	14	NA	TRBD1	TRBJ1-6	TGTGCCAGTAGTACCACAGGGGGGAATTCACCCCTCCACTTT	CASSTTGGNSPLHF
TRBV9	14	once	TRBD2	TRBJ2-1	TGTGCCAGCAGCTCGCGGACTAGCAGCGATGAGCAGTTCTTC	CASSSRTSSDEQFF
TRBV7-2	15	NA	NA	TRBJ1-5	TGTGCCAGCAGCCCGAGGGGGGGTGGAGATCAGCCCCAGCATTTT	CASSPRGGGDQPQHF
TRBV6-6	16	NA	NA	TRBJ1-2	TGTGCCAGCAGACCCGGGACACCCGAGCTGGGCTATGGCTACACCTTC	CASRPGTPELGYGYTF
TRBV15	15	NA	NA	TRBJ2-2	TGTGCCACCAGCAGAGGGGGGGCGAACACCGGGGAGCTGTTTTTT	CATSRGGANTGELFF
TRBV27	15	NA	NA	TRBJ2-5	TGTGCCAGCAGTTACGCGACAGAGAGGCGGGAGACCCAGTACTTC	CASSYATERRETQYF
TRBV29-1	13	NA	TRBD1	TRBJ2-7	TGCAGCGCCGGCAGGGACAGGGCGAGCGAGCAGTACTTC	CSAGRDRASEQYF
TRBV5-5	18	NA	TRBD1	TRBJ2-6	TGTGCCAGCAGCTTGGTGACGGGACAGGGGGCTGGGGCCAACGTCCTGACTTTC	CASSLVTGQGAGANVLTF
TRBV30	14	NA	NA	TRBJ1-6	TGTGCCTGGAGTGCGTCAACAACGGGTTCACCCCTCCACTTT	CAWSASTTGSPLHF
TRBV3-1/TRBV3-2	11	NA	NA	TRBJ2-7	TGTGCCAGCAGCCAACCCCAAGGGGGGTACTTC	CASSQPQGGYF
TRBV4-3	17	NA	TRBD1	TRBJ1-1	TGCGCCAGCAGCCAAGCCTTCCGGGACAGGAGGCACACTGAAGCTTTCTTT	CASSQAFRDRRHTEAFF
TRBV28	19	NA	TRBD2	TRBJ2-2	TGTGCCAGCAGCTCCTCAAGGCCTAGCGGGAGGGCCTCGGCCGGGGAGCTGTTTTTT	CASSSSRPSGRASAGELFF
TRBV25-1	15	few	NA	TRBJ1-3	TGTGCCAGCAGTGCCCAGGGTAAATCTGGAAACACCATATATTTT	CASSAQGKSGNTIYF
TRBV28	15	NA	TRBD1	TRBJ1-5	TGTGCCAGCAGTTCTACAGGGGGTGGACCGGGGCCCCAGCATTTT	CASSSTGGGPGPQHF
TRBV9	13	NA	NA	TRBJ2-2	TGTGCCAGCAGCGGCCGACAGTCCGGGGAGCTGTTTTTT	CASSGRQSGELFF
TRBV24-1	15	NA	NA	TRBJ1-2	TGTGCCACCAGTGATGACTCCGAAGGTAACTATGGCTACACCTTC	CATSDDSEGNYGYTF
TRBV4-2	15	NA	NA	TRBJ1-5	TGTGCCAGCAGCGAGGGTGAGAATAGCAATCAGCCCCAGCATTTT	CASSEGENSNQPQHF